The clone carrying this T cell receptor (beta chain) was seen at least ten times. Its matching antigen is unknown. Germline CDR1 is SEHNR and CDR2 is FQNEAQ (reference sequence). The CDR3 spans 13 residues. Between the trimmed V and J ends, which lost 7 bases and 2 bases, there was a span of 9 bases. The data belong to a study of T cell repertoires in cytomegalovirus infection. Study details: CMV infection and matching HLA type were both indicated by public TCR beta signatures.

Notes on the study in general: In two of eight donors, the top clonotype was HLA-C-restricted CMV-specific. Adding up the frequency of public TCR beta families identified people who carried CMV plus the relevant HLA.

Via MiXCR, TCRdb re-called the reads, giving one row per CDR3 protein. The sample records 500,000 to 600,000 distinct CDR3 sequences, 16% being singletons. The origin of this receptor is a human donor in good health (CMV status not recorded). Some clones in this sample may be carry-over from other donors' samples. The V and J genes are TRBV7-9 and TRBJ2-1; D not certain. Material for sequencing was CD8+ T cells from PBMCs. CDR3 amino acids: CASKAETYNEQFF. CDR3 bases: TGTGCCAGCAAGGCGGAGACCTACAATGAGCAGTTCTTC. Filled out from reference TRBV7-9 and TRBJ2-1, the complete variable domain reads DTGVSQNPRHKITKRGQNVTFRCDPISEHNRLYWYRQTLGQGPEFLTYFQNEAQLEKSRLLSDRFSAERPKGSFSTLEIQRTEQGDSAMYLCASKAETYNEQFFGPGTRLTVL.